This passage covers 12 T cell receptor beta chains from one sample sequenced in a study of cytomegalovirus exposure and HLA in healthy donors. The PCR contained 60 Vbeta and 13 Jbeta primers. Using immunoSEQ multiplex PCR, the repertoire was profiled, and TCRdb retains in-frame clones only, with some absent. Found here are 65,000 to 100,000 clones, 75% to 80% of them singletons; the top ten hold roughly 6%. The sequencing sample was made of PBMCs. The receptor set was obtained from a female donor in good health and CMV-seronegative.

V usage is TRBV11-2 and J usage is TRBJ1-2; 7 positions agree with TRBD1. Germline V lookup: CDR1 SGHAT, CDR2 FQNNGV. The CDR3 length is 13 residues. Trimming at V came to 2 bases and at J to 3 bases, leaving 0 bases not matched to a gene. In nucleotides, the CDR3 is TGTGCCAGCAGCTTACAGGGGGACTATGGCTACACCTTC. Its protein is CASSLQGDYGYTF.

This clone occurred a few times. This rearrangement joins TRBV6-6 to TRBJ2-5; D is undetermined. V shed 7 bases and J shed 5 bases, with 8 bases lying between them. CDR3 length equals 11 residues. The germline CDR1 and CDR2 sequences are MNHNY and SVGAGI (reference sequence). The CDR3 loop is CASKEPETQYF. In DNA, the CDR3 is TGTGCCAGCAAGGAGCCGGAGACCCAGTACTTC.

V gene TRBV15 combines with J gene TRBJ1-3; no definite D call. V dropped 7 bases and J dropped 4 bases, with 11 bases sitting between them. Germline-derived CDR1 and CDR2 are LNHNV and YYDKDF (reference sequence). The CDR3 contains 13 residues. CDR3 in DNA: TGTGCCACCACCCCAGGTTCCGGAAACACCATATATTTT. Translation gives CATTPGSGNTIYF.

This chain joins TRBV6-1 and TRBJ1-2, with D unclear. The germline gives CDR1 MNHNS, CDR2 SASEGT. V shed 1 base and J shed 7 bases, with 10 bases lying between them. The CDR3 is 13 amino acids. DNA for the CDR3: TGTGCCAGCAGTGAAGATGGGTGGAGTGGCTACACCTTC. It specifies CASSEDGWSGYTF.

The chain is built from TRBV9 and TRBJ1-2; 10 nucleotides agree with TRBD1. The CDR3 runs 14 residues. Germline loops: CDR1 SGDLS, CDR2 YYNGEE. Losses at the gene ends were 2 bases for V and 4 bases for J; bases not matched to a gene: 2. CDR3 sequence (DNA): TGTGCCAGCAGCGTGGGACAGGGGCCCTATGGCTACACCTTC. The encoded protein is CASSVGQGPYGYTF.

The V call is TRBV2, the J call TRBJ2-7, with 12 positions matching TRBD2. The germline V gene has CDR1 SNHLY and CDR2 FYNNEI. V trimming: 10 bases; J trimming: 2 bases; junction bases outside the gene matches: 3. The CDR3 covers 13 residues. CDR3 nucleotides: TGTGCCACCCGGACTAGCGGGGCCTACGAGCAGTACTTC. Translating it yields CATRTSGAYEQYF.

The CDR3 nucleotides are TGTGCCAGCAGCTACTTTCCCGCACAGGGGCGCAGCACCTACGAGCAGTACTTC. This encodes CASSYFPAQGRSTYEQYF. V usage is TRBV7-2 and J usage is TRBJ2-7, with TRBD1 matching over 7 bases. Trimming removed 4 bases from V and 2 bases from J; junction bases left unmatched: 17. CDR1 SGHTA and CDR2 FQGNSA come from the germline V gene. This CDR3 has 18 residues.

The rearrangement joins TRBV6-1 to TRBJ2-7; a possible D gene is TRBD2 (5 bases). V shed 6 bases and J shed 2 bases, with 11 bases lying between them. Germline CDR1 reads MNHNS; CDR2 reads SASEGT. The CDR3 is 13 residues long. The CDR3 here is CASSVAGTYEQYF. The CDR3 DNA reads as TGTGCCAGCAGCGTCGCGGGTACCTACGAGCAGTACTTC.

The V and J genes are TRBV5-8 and TRBJ2-1; tentatively, D is TRBD1 (6 bases). CDR1 and CDR2 (germline): SGHTS, YDEGEE. V lost 6 bases and J lost 4, with 14 bases in between. The CDR3 has 14 amino acids. Written as DNA, the CDR3 is TGTGCCAGCACCAAGGGACAAGGGTACAATGAGCAGTTCTTC. The encoded protein is CASTKGQGYNEQFF.

V usage is TRBV10-1 and J usage is TRBJ2-1; TRBD2 is a possible D gene (6 bases). V lost 2 bases, J lost 12 bases, and 11 bases lay in between. CDR1 WNHNN and CDR2 SYGVQD come from the germline V gene (reference sequence). There are 12 residues in the CDR3. The CDR3: CASSETPGLQFF. In DNA, the CDR3 is TGCGCCAGCAGTGAGACGCCGGGACTGCAGTTCTTC.

This rearrangement joins TRBV29-1 to TRBJ1-5, with 7 bases aligning to TRBD1. The CDR3 totals 14 residues. V lost 4 bases and J lost 1; bases outside the gene matches: 4. Germline CDR1 and CDR2: SQVTM and ANQGSEA. The DNA for the CDR3 is TGCAGCGTTGCGACAGGGTCGAGCAATCAGCCCCAGCATTTT. As protein: CSVATGSSNQPQHF.

This chain's CDR3 is CASSQEGPGQGAQEQYF. CDR3 nucleotide sequence: TGTGCCAGCAGCCAGGAGGGACCGGGACAGGGGGCTCAAGAGCAGTACTTC. The rearrangement joins TRBV4-2 to TRBJ2-7, with 12 positions matching TRBD1. Germline trimming cut 3 bases from V and 7 bases from J; bases unmatched to any gene: 13. This CDR3 is 17 amino acids long. CDR1 and CDR2 from the germline V gene are LGHNA and YNFKEQ.